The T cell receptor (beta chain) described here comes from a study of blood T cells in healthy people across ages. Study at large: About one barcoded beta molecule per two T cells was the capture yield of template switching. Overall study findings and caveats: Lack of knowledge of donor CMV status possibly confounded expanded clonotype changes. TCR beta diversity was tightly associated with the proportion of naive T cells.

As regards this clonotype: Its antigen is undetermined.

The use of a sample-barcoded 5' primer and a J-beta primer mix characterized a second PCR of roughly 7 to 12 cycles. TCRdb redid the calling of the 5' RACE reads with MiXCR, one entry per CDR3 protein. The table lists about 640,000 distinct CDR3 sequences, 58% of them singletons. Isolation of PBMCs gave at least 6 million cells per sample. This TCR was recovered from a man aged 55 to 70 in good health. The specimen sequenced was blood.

The CDR3 coding sequence is TGCGCCAGCAGCCCCGGGGCCGTCCAAGAGACCCAGTACTTC. It specifies CASSPGAVQETQYF. The gene calls are TRBV5-1 and TRBJ2-5, with D possibly being TRBD1 or TRBD2 (5 bases each). This CDR3 spans 14 amino acids. Germline CDR1 is SGHRS and CDR2 is YFSETQ. V lost 4 bases and J 1 base, leaving 11 bases between the germline ends.